The present T cell receptor (beta chain) was sequenced within a study of blood T cell repertoires in COVID-19. Study-wide background: COVID-19 samples from acute and convalescent phases originated in the United States, Italy and Spain.

Germline assignment: CDR1 SGHNT and CDR2 YENEEA. Trimming cost V 3 bases and J 4 bases, with 9 bases left between them. This CDR3 spans 14 amino acids. TCRdb's table, derived via immunoSEQ multiplex PCR, lists solely in-frame clones and lacks some. The table lists 260,000 or so clones, about 91% of them singletons. Sequenced sample: PBMCs or T cells enriched from blood (not recorded which). The rearrangement joins TRBV11-3 to TRBJ2-2; a weak D match, TRBD1 (6 bases). This clonotype originated in a woman aged 40 to 50 with acute COVID-19. This chain's CDR3 is CASSFQGSTGELFF. The CDR3 DNA follows: TGTGCCAGCAGCTTTCAGGGGAGCACCGGGGAGCTGTTTTTT. Together with reference TRBV11-3 and TRBJ2-2, the CDR3 gives the full variable domain: EAGVVQSPRYKIIEKKQPVAFWCNPISGHNTLYWYLQNLGQGPELLIRYENEEAVDDSQLPKDRFSAERLKGVDSTLKIQPAELGDSAVYLCASSFQGSTGELFFGEGSRLTVL.